This T cell receptor beta chain comes out of a study of cytomegalovirus exposure and HLA in healthy donors. Regarding the study as a whole: Among CMV-associated TCR beta chains, most appeared HLA-restricted in a later analysis.

About this clone: The antigen remains undetermined.

The CDR3 covers 14 residues. The V end lost 6 bases, the J end lost 7 bases, and 16 bases lay between the germline ends. Looked up from germline, CDR1 is SGHVS and CDR2 is FQNEAQ. The PCR had 60 Vbeta and 13 Jbeta primers. This table comes from immunoSEQ multiplex PCR, and its TCRdb copy is limited to in-frame clones, with some not included. The sample has around 150,000 clones, 80% seen once; the top ten hold roughly 10%. Sequenced sample: PBMCs. The chain uses TRBV7-8 and TRBJ1-5, with a tentative D call TRBD1 (5 bases). The TCR was taken from a man aged 18 to 35 in good health and CMV-seropositive. Here the CDR3 reads CASRRDGSNQPQHF. The CDR3 bases are TGTGCCAGCAGGCGGGACGGCAGTAACCAGCCCCAGCATTTT.